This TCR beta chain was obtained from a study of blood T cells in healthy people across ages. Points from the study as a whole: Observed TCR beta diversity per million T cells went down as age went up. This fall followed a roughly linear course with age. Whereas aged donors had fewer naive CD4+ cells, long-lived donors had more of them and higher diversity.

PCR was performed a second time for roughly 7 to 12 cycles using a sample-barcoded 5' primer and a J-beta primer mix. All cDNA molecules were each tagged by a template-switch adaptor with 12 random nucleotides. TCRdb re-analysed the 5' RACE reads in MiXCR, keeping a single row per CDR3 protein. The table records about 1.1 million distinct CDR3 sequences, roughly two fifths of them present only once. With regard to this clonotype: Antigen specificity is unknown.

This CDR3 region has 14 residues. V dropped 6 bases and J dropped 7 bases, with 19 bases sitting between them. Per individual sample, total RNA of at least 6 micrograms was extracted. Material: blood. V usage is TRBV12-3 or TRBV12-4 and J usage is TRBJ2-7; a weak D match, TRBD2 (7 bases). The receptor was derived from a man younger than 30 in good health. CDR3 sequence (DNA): TGTGCCAGCAGGTCACCCGGCGGGGGCAATGAGCAGTACTTC. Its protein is CASRSPGGGNEQYF.